This T cell receptor beta chain was sequenced in a study of blood T cell repertoires in COVID-19. In the study overall: Sites in the United States, Italy and Spain provided acute and convalescent COVID-19 samples. PBMCs, B-cell-depleted T cells, or T cells were the source of the cDNA or gDNA that made up the material.

As handled by the study authors: The authors estimated nucleated cell counts from reference gene primer amplification. Sequencing was performed with immunoSEQ multiplex PCR; in TCRdb, only in-frame clones are kept and a portion is missing. That table supplies the V and J calls and clone size; D and trimming were determined from the DNA. The sample carries 180,000 or so clones, around 90% recorded once. Germline V CDR1 and CDR2: MDHEN, SYDVKM. This CDR3 contains 13 residues. The ends lost 6 bases at V and 7 bases at J; junction bases unmatched: 3. This chain uses TRBV28 with TRBJ2-2; 9 bases map to TRBD2. The sample comprised peripheral blood. This TCR was recovered from a man in his forties or fifties with acute or convalescent COVID-19. The CDR3 here is CASSTSGFGELFF. CDR3 in DNA: TGTGCCAGCAGCACTAGCGGGTTCGGGGAGCTGTTTTTT. Full variable domain (rest looked up from reference TRBV28 and TRBJ2-2): DVKVTQSSRYLVKRTGEKVFLECVQDMDHENMFWYRQDPGLGLRLIYFSYDVKMKEKGDIPEGYSVSREKKERFSLILESASTNQTSMYLCASSTSGFGELFFGEGSRLTVL.